The 17 T cell receptor beta chains reported below all come from one sample, sequenced in a study of PD-L1 blockade in urothelial cancer. The table came from immunoSEQ multiplex PCR; TCRdb's copy has only in-frame clones and leaves some out. The sample includes 54,000 or so clones, 84% of them seen just once. As to time point: pretreatment peripheral blood. The material sequenced was PBMCs, taken around atezolizumab (anti-PD-L1) treatment. The receptor set was obtained from a man aged 45-60 years with urothelial cancer.

This chain joins TRBV2 and TRBJ1-3, with a weak D call TRBD1 (6 bases). The length of the CDR3 is 16 residues. From germline, CDR1 is SNHLY and CDR2 FYNNEI. V gave up 5 bases and J gave up 2 bases, with 16 bases separating them. CDR3 coding DNA: TGTGCCAGCAGTTACGGGGGGGGCGGAGCTGGAAACACCATATATTTT. Residues: CASSYGGGGAGNTIYF.

The chain employs TRBV5-1 and TRBJ1-4, with a possible D match to TRBD1 (6 bases). Trimming cost V 4 bases and J 8 bases, with 21 bases left between them. CDR1 is SGHRS and CDR2 is YFSETQ in the germline V gene. The CDR3 is 16 residues long. The CDR3 DNA follows: TGCGCCAGCAGCGCGGGGGCAGGGGCATTTGGGGAAAAACTGTTTTTT. Translated, it gives CASSAGAGAFGEKLFF.

The chain employs TRBV4-3 and TRBJ2-6; D is possibly TRBD1 (6 bases). From germline, CDR1 is LGHNA and CDR2 YSLEER. This CDR3 is 16 amino acids long. The V and J ends lost 0 bases and 0 bases respectively, with 6 bases between them. The CDR3 is CASSQDRGSGANVLTF. Written as DNA, the CDR3 is TGCGCCAGCAGCCAAGACAGGGGCTCTGGGGCCAACGTCCTGACTTTC.

DNA for the CDR3: TGTGCCAGCAGCTCTGCCGCCGGCCTGGGACAGGGGTACAATGAGCAGTTCTTC. As protein: CASSSAAGLGQGYNEQFF. This chain links TRBV5-4 with TRBJ2-1; 10 bases are a match to TRBD1. This CDR3 contains 18 residues. V trimming: 3 bases; J trimming: 4 bases; junction bases outside the gene matches: 13. CDR1 and CDR2 from the germline V gene are SGHNT and YYREEE (reference sequence).

The chain is built from TRBV5-7 and TRBJ1-5; 7 bases fit TRBD1. TRBV5-7 is labeled an ORF, and its function is uncertain. The V and J ends lost 5 bases and 0 bases, in that order; junction bases with no gene match: 11. The CDR3 extends over 17 amino acids. Here the CDR3 reads CASSRDSLTFSNQPQHF. In DNA form, the CDR3 reads TGTGCCAGCAGTCGGGACAGCCTGACCTTTAGCAATCAGCCCCAGCATTTT.

This clone was seen just once. This chain uses TRBV4-1 with TRBJ2-7; TRBD2 might be the D (6 bases). CDR3 length equals 15 residues. Germline lookup yields CDR1 MGHRA and CDR2 YSYEKL. The V end was cut by 1 base, the J end by 5 bases, with 15 bases between. The CDR3 spells CASSQVSARRDEQYF. The CDR3 nucleotides are TGCGCCAGCAGCCAAGTCAGCGCGCGGAGGGACGAGCAGTACTTC.

This clone was recorded once. V is TRBV7-2 and J is TRBJ2-7, with unresolved D. Germline CDR1 and CDR2: SGHTA and FQGNSA. This CDR3 spans 14 amino acids. V dropped 5 bases and J dropped 1 base, with 12 bases sitting between them. CDR3 sequence: CASSPVSSSYEQYF. The CDR3 DNA reads TGTGCCAGCAGCCCGGTTAGTAGTTCCTACGAGCAGTACTTC.

This rearrangement joins TRBV7-2 to TRBJ2-1, with TRBD1 matching 7 bases. Germline CDR1 reads SGHTA; CDR2 reads FQGNSA. Trimming cost V 5 bases and J 0 bases; bases outside gene matches: 10. There are 17 residues in the CDR3. CDR3 sequence reads: CASSKQTGYSSYNEQFF. As DNA, the CDR3 is TGTGCCAGCAGCAAACAGACAGGGTACAGCTCCTACAATGAGCAGTTCTTC.

The chain carries TRBV11-1 and TRBJ1-1; 7 nucleotides match TRBD1. Germline values: CDR1 SGHAT, CDR2 FQDESV (reference sequence). After removal of 5 bases from V and 1 base from J, the junction contained 4 bases not matched to a gene. CDR3 length: 14 amino acids. This chain's CDR3 is CASSRGQQNTEAFF. In DNA form, the CDR3 reads TGTGCCAGCAGCCGGGGACAGCAGAACACTGAAGCTTTCTTT.

V is TRBV15 and J is TRBJ2-2, with TRBD2 matching over 12 bases. Germline CDR1 is LNHNV and CDR2 is YYDKDF (reference sequence). This CDR3 is 15 amino acids long. V lost 2 bases to trimming and J lost 6 bases; unmatched junction nucleotides: 1. The CDR3 loop reads CATSRLAGGPGELFF. In nucleotides, the CDR3 is TGTGCCACCAGCAGACTAGCGGGAGGGCCCGGGGAGCTGTTTTTT.

This chain connects TRBV7-2 to TRBJ2-1, with 8 bases fitting TRBD2. Germline V gene data show CDR1 as SGHTA and CDR2 as FQGNSA. V lost 2 bases, J lost 6 bases, and 9 bases stayed unmatched. The CDR3 is 16 residues long. CDR3 in amino acids: CASSLFGLALGNEQFF. CDR3 nucleotides: TGTGCCAGCAGCTTATTTGGACTAGCTTTGGGCAATGAGCAGTTCTTC.

This clone occurred a few times. The rearrangement uses TRBV12-5 and TRBJ1-1, with 9 bases identical to TRBD1. Germline CDR1 is LGHNT and CDR2 is FRNRAP. This CDR3 comprises 18 residues. Trimming took 4 bases from V and 0 from J; bases not matched to a gene: 12. The CDR3 spells CASGSRQGGGSMNTEAFF. CDR3 DNA: TGTGCTAGTGGTTCTCGACAGGGGGGAGGCTCAATGAACACTGAAGCTTTCTTT.

The gene calls are TRBV10-3 and TRBJ2-5; perhaps TRBD2 as D (6 bases). V was cut by 6 bases and J by 3 bases, with 11 bases left in between. The CDR3 covers 13 residues. Germline V gene sequence: CDR1 ENHRY, CDR2 SYGVKD. CDR3 amino acids: CAIRGTVEETQYF. The CDR3 DNA reads as TGTGCCATCAGAGGGACTGTTGAAGAGACCCAGTACTTC.

The chain uses TRBV5-6 and TRBJ1-3; no firm D call. Germline CDR1 is SGHDT and CDR2 is YYEEEE. Trimming removed 1 base at V and 0 bases at J, with 8 bases between. This CDR3 comprises 15 residues. Here the CDR3 reads CASSLFQDSGNTIYF. DNA for the CDR3: TGTGCCAGCAGCTTGTTTCAGGACTCTGGAAACACCATATATTTT. Using reference TRBV5-6 and TRBJ1-3 for the parts outside the CDR3, the full variable domain is DAGVTQSPTHLIKTRGQQVTLRCSPKSGHDTVSWYQQALGQGPQFIFQYYEEEERQRGNFPDRFSGHQFPNYSSELNVNALLLGDSALYLCASSLFQDSGNTIYFGEGSWLTVV.

V is TRBV19 and J is TRBJ1-5, with TRBD1 matching 7 bases. Germline V gives CDR1 LNHDA, CDR2 SQIVND (reference sequence). The CDR3 is made up of 14 amino acids. The ends lost 3 bases at V and 2 bases at J; junction bases unmatched: 1. The CDR3 DNA reads as TGTGCCAGTAGTATGCAGGGGGGCAATCAGCCCCAGCATTTT. Protein product: CASSMQGGNQPQHF.

J is TRBJ1-5 and V is TRBV28; maybe TRBD1 (5 bases). CDR1 and CDR2 from the germline V gene are MDHEN and SYDVKM. Trimming left V 1 base short and J 4 bases short, with 14 bases between. The CDR3 runs 16 residues. The CDR3 bases are TGTGCCAGCAGTTTATCCGGACGGGCAGGGAATCAGCCCCAGCATTTT. Its protein product is CASSLSGRAGNQPQHF.

This rearrangement joins TRBV14 to TRBJ2-7; 13 bases line up with TRBD2. The CDR3 spans 16 residues. The V segment lost 1 base and the J segment 2 bases; nucleotides outside the gene matches: 2. Germline loops: CDR1 SGHDN, CDR2 FVKESK. CDR3 nucleotide sequence: TGTGCCAGCAGCCAAGCACTAGCGGGAGGGCCCTACGAGCAGTACTTC. Translating it yields CASSQALAGGPYEQYF.